Included here is one TCR beta chain sequence, with context. These data come from a study of blood T cell repertoires in COVID-19. As for the study in general: COVID-19 samples, acute and convalescent, were from the United States, Italy and Spain. T cells, B-cell-depleted T cells, or PBMCs provided the cDNA or gDNA that served as material.

The CDR3 length is 15 residues. With 5 bases clipped from V and 1 base from J, the junction kept 3 bases outside the gene matches. CDR1 and CDR2 from the germline V gene are SEHNR and FQNEAQ (reference sequence). Study processing details: The authors estimated nucleated cell counts from reference gene primer amplification. Libraries were prepared by immunoSEQ multiplex PCR; TCRdb keeps only in-frame clonotypes and omits some of them. From that table come the V and J calls and clone size; the DNA was used to work out D and trimming. The table has roughly 41,000 clones, about nine tenths seen once; the top ten hold roughly 15%.

V usage is TRBV7-9 and J usage is TRBJ2-5; TRBD1 aligns across 11 bases. The specimen was peripheral blood. This TCR was sampled from a human donor in a cohort sampled during active COVID-19. The CDR3 here is CASSRTGGTQETQYF. Here the CDR3 DNA reads TGTGCCAGCAGCAGGACAGGGGGCACCCAAGAGACCCAGTACTTC.